A selection of T cell receptor beta chains follows, all from one sample in a study of control samples from healthy donors and cancer patients. The assay was immunoSEQ multiplex PCR, and TCRdb's table has in-frame clones only and misses some. The sample yields roughly 190,000 clones, around 92% seen once. Sequences were obtained from blood. The source is a woman in her twenties or thirties in good health. Both conserved end residues are part of each CDR3. The D gene is left open where the match is weak. Not every row has a clone size; where given, it reads once, few, many or a size class.

j_call d_call clone_size v_call cdr3_aa cdr3_nt
TRBJ2-1 TRBD2 NA TRBV20-1 CSASQTSGASYNEQFF TGCAGTGCTAGTCAGACTAGCGGGGCTTCCTACAATGAGCAGTTCTTC
TRBJ1-1 NA NA TRBV7-8 CASSPRHGNTEAFF TGTGCCAGCAGCCCCCGACACGGAAACACTGAAGCTTTCTTT
TRBJ1-2 TRBD1 NA TRBV2 CASSRTGGSYGYTF TGTGCCAGCAGTCGGACAGGGGGCAGCTATGGCTACACCTTC
TRBJ1-1 TRBD1 once TRBV11-1 CASSPKTGGTEAFF TGTGCCAGCAGCCCGAAAACAGGGGGCACTGAAGCTTTCTTT
TRBJ2-2 TRBD2 once TRBV2 CASGLAGDRTGELFF TGTGCCAGCGGCCTAGCGGGAGATCGCACCGGGGAGCTGTTTTTT
TRBJ2-1 NA NA TRBV5-1 CASSGQYNEQFF TGCGCCAGCAGCGGACAGTACAATGAGCAGTTCTTC
TRBJ1-1 NA NA TRBV12-3/TRBV12-4 CASQMNTEAFF TGTGCCAGCCAGATGAACACTGAAGCTTTCTTT
TRBJ2-7 NA NA TRBV12-3/TRBV12-4 CASSLVSYEQYF TGTGCCAGCAGTTTGGTCTCCTACGAGCAGTACTTC
TRBJ2-7 TRBD2 NA TRBV18 CASSPFRTSGSAYEQYF TGTGCCAGCTCACCCTTTAGGACTAGCGGATCCGCCTACGAGCAGTACTTC
TRBJ1-6 TRBD1 NA TRBV15 CATSRQQGTYNSPLHF TGTGCCACCAGCAGACAACAGGGGACCTATAATTCACCCCTCCACTTT
TRBJ1-4 TRBD1 once TRBV25-1 CASKKTGGEKLFF TGTGCCAGCAAAAAAACAGGGGGCGAAAAACTGTTTTTT
TRBJ1-2 NA NA TRBV6-2/TRBV6-3 CASSYSAGTYGYTF TGTGCCAGCAGTTACTCGGCAGGAACCTATGGCTACACCTTC
TRBJ1-5 NA NA TRBV13 CASSLGLYQPQHF TGTGCCAGCAGCTTAGGCCTGTATCAGCCCCAGCATTTT
TRBJ1-4 NA NA TRBV6-5 CASSYSGGTNEKLFF TGTGCCAGCAGTTACTCCGGGGGAACTAATGAAAAACTGTTTTTT
TRBJ2-7 TRBD2 NA TRBV18 CASSPTSGRYEQYF TGTGCCAGCTCACCAACTAGCGGGAGGTACGAGCAGTACTTC
TRBJ1-3 NA NA TRBV6-5 CASRLNSGNTIYF TGTGCCAGCAGACTGAACTCTGGAAACACCATATATTTT
TRBJ2-7 TRBD1 NA TRBV6-5 CASSPHGQGAYEQYF TGTGCCAGCAGCCCCCATGGACAGGGGGCGTACGAGCAGTACTTC
TRBJ2-6 NA NA TRBV7-2 CASSLVGTTSSGANVLTF TGTGCCAGCAGCTTAGTTGGGACGACGAGCTCTGGGGCCAACGTCCTGACTTTC
TRBJ2-2 TRBD2 NA TRBV6-4 CASSETSGSTGELFF TGTGCCAGCAGTGAGACTAGCGGGAGCACCGGGGAGCTGTTTTTT
TRBJ2-1 NA NA TRBV12-3/TRBV12-4 CASSFRTNEQFF TGTGCCAGCAGTTTCAGGACCAATGAGCAGTTCTTC
TRBJ2-5 TRBD1 NA TRBV7-2 CASSLGQGETQYF TGTGCCAGCAGCTTAGGACAGGGGGAGACCCAGTACTTC
TRBJ2-1 TRBD2 NA TRBV6-4 CASSEAGGHNEQFF TGTGCCAGCAGTGAGGCGGGAGGTCACAATGAGCAGTTCTTC
TRBJ1-2 TRBD1 NA TRBV7-9 CASSLGQGRNYGYTF TGTGCCAGCAGCTTGGGACAGGGGCGGAACTATGGCTACACCTTC
TRBJ1-5 NA NA TRBV7-2 CASSHTGFGQPQHF TGTGCCAGCAGTCATACAGGGTTCGGGCAGCCCCAGCATTTT
TRBJ1-3 NA once TRBV4-2 CASSQDRASSGNTIYF TGTGCCAGCAGCCAAGACAGGGCCTCCTCTGGAAACACCATATATTTT
TRBJ1-2 NA NA TRBV30 CAWSVRGDYGYTF TGTGCCTGGAGTGTACGGGGGGACTATGGCTACACCTTC
TRBJ1-2 TRBD1 NA TRBV12-3/TRBV12-4 CASRTGYYGYTF TGTGCCAGCAGGACAGGGTACTATGGCTACACCTTC
TRBJ1-1 TRBD1 NA TRBV4-1 CASSPGQGFTEAFF TGCGCCAGCAGCCCGGGACAGGGGTTCACTGAAGCTTTCTTT
TRBJ1-4 NA NA TRBV6-5 CASSRDRNEKLFF TGTGCCAGCAGTAGGGACCGAAATGAAAAACTGTTTTTT
TRBJ1-5 NA NA TRBV10-3 CAISDSANQPQHF TGTGCCATCAGTGACAGCGCCAATCAGCCCCAGCATTTT
TRBJ2-1 TRBD2 NA TRBV6-4 CASSDGGGGYNEQFF TGTGCCAGCAGTGACGGTGGCGGGGGGTACAATGAGCAGTTCTTC
TRBJ1-2 NA NA TRBV7-9 CASRKTGGYTF TGTGCCAGCAGGAAGACAGGCGGCTACACCTTC
TRBJ2-5 NA NA TRBV10-3 CAISERLETQYF TGTGCCATCAGTGAGCGACTAGAGACCCAGTACTTC
TRBJ2-4 TRBD2 NA TRBV11-2 CASSKLAGSIAKNIQYF TGTGCCAGCAGCAAACTAGCGGGGTCTATAGCCAAAAACATTCAGTACTTC
TRBJ2-3 NA NA TRBV5-1 CASSLVQPSTDTQYF TGCGCCAGCAGCTTGGTCCAACCTAGCACAGATACGCAGTATTTT
TRBJ2-7 TRBD1 NA TRBV7-3 CASSFTGTGGEQYF TGTGCCAGCAGCTTTACCGGGACAGGGGGAGAGCAGTACTTC
TRBJ1-5 NA NA TRBV7-8 CASSLAGSSQPQHF TGTGCCAGCAGCTTAGCAGGGTCGAGTCAGCCCCAGCATTTT
TRBJ1-2 NA once TRBV20-1 CSARQAGGYTF TGCAGTGCACGACAGGCGGGGGGCTACACCTTC
TRBJ2-3 TRBD2 once TRBV6-5 CASRPLAGFTDTQYF TGTGCCAGCCGCCCCCTAGCGGGGTTCACAGATACGCAGTATTTT
TRBJ1-2 TRBD1 NA TRBV28 CASKGAIYGYTF TGTGCCAGCAAGGGGGCGATATATGGCTACACCTTC
TRBJ1-2 NA NA TRBV6-5 CASRSSYGYTF TGTGCCAGCAGGAGTAGCTATGGCTACACCTTC
TRBJ2-1 NA NA TRBV19 CASSKYYNEQFF TGTGCCAGTAGTAAATACTACAATGAGCAGTTCTTC
TRBJ2-7 TRBD2 NA TRBV29-1 CSAGLAGANEQYF TGCAGCGCCGGACTAGCGGGAGCTAACGAGCAGTACTTC
TRBJ1-1 NA NA TRBV19 CASSPPGFTEAFF TGTGCCAGTAGTCCCCCAGGGTTCACTGAAGCTTTCTTT
TRBJ1-2 NA NA TRBV6-5 CASRPWTTNYGYTF TGTGCCAGCAGACCGTGGACCACTAACTATGGCTACACCTTC
TRBJ2-3 TRBD2 NA TRBV24-1 CATSDSTSGGAVDTQYF TGTGCCACCAGTGATTCCACTAGCGGGGGGGCCGTAGATACGCAGTATTTT
TRBJ1-1 TRBD1 NA TRBV6-2/TRBV6-3 CASSWGQGTEAFF TGTGCCAGCAGTTGGGGACAGGGCACTGAAGCTTTCTTT
TRBJ1-1 NA NA TRBV11-1 CASRDRRRNTEAFF TGTGCCAGCAGAGACAGGCGCCGGAACACTGAAGCTTTCTTT
TRBJ2-3 NA NA TRBV5-5 CASSTTDTQYF TGTGCCAGCAGCACCACAGATACGCAGTATTTT
TRBJ2-3 TRBD1 NA TRBV5-4 CASRSGQGKDTQYF TGTGCCAGCAGGTCGGGACAGGGGAAAGATACGCAGTATTTT
TRBJ1-1 TRBD1 once TRBV27 CASSSFRTGNTEAFF TGTGCCAGCAGTTCCTTTCGGACAGGGAACACTGAAGCTTTCTTT